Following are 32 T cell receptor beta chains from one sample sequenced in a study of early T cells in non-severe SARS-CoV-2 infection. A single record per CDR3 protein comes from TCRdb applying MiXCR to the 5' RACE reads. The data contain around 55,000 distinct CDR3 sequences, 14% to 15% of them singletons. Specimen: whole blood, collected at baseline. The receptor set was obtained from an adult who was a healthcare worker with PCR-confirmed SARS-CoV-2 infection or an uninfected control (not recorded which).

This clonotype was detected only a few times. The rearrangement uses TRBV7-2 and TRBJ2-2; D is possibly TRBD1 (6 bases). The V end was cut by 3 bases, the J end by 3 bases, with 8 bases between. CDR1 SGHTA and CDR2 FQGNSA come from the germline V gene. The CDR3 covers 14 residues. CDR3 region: CASSFSGDTGELFF. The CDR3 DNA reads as TGTGCCAGCAGCTTCTCAGGGGACACCGGGGAGCTGTTTTTT.

The CDR3 bases are TGTGCCAGCAGTTTGATTGGACAGGGGACTTCACCCCTCCACTTT. This translates into CASSLIGQGTSPLHF. This sequence joins TRBV27 and TRBJ1-6; 9 bases fit TRBD1. The CDR3 is 15 amino acids. The germline V gene encodes CDR1 MNHEY and CDR2 SMNVEV (reference sequence). With V trimmed by 3 bases and J by 9 bases, 6 bases remained unmatched.

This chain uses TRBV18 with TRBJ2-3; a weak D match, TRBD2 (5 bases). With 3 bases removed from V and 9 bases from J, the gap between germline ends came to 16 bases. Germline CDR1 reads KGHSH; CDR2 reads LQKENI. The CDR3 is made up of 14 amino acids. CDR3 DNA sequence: TGTGCCAGCTCACCTCAGAGGGCGGAGGAAACGCAGTATTTT. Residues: CASSPQRAEETQYF.

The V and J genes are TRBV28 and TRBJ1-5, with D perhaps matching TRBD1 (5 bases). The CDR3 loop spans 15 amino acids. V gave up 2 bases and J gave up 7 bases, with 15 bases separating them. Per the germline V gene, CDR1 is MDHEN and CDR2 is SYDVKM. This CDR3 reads CASSLPGRYIQPQHF. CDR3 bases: TGTGCCAGCAGTTTACCAGGGCGCTATATACAGCCCCAGCATTTT. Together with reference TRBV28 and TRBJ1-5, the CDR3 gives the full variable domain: DVKVTQSSRYLVKRTGEKVFLECVQDMDHENMFWYRQDPGLGLRLIYFSYDVKMKEKGDIPEGYSVSREKKERFSLILESASTNQTSMYLCASSLPGRYIQPQHFGDGTRLSIL.

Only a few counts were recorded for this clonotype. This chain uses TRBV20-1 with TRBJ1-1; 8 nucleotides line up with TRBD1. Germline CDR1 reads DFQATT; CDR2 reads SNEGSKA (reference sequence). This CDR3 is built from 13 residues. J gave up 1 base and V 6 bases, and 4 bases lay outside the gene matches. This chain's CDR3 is CSARQGPNTEAFF. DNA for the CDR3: TGCAGTGCCAGACAGGGGCCGAACACTGAAGCTTTCTTT.

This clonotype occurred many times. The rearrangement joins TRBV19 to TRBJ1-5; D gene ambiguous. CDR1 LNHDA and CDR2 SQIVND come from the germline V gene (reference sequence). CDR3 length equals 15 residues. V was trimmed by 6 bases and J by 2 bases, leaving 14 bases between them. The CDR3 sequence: CASRDFGLGNQPQHF. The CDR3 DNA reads TGTGCCAGTAGAGACTTCGGACTCGGCAATCAGCCCCAGCATTTT. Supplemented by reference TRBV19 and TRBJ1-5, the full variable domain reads DGGITQSPKYLFRKEGQNVTLSCEQNLNHDAMYWYRQDPGQGLRLIYYSQIVNDFQKGDIAEGYSVSREKKESFPLTVTSAQKNPTAFYLCASRDFGLGNQPQHFGDGTRLSIL.

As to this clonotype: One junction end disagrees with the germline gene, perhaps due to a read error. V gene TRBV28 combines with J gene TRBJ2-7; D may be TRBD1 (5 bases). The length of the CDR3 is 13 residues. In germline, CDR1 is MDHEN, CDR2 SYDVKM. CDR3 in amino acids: CAGRSQGIDEQYF. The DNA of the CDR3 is TGTGCCGGCAGGTCTCAGGGTATTGACGAGCAGTACTTC.

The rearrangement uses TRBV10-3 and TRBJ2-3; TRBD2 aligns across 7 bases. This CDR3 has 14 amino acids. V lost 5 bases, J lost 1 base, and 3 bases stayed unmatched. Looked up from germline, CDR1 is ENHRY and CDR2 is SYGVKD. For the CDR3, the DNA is TGTGCCATCAGTTGGGGGGGTGGCACAGATACGCAGTATTTT. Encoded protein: CAISWGGGTDTQYF.

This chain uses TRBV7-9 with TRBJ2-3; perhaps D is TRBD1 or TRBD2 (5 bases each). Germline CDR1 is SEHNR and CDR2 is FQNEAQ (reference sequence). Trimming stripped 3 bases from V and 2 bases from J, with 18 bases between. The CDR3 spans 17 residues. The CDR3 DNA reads TGTGCCAGCAGCTTTAGTTTTCGGGGCTCGCTCACAGATACGCAGTATTTT. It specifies CASSFSFRGSLTDTQYF.

CDR3 sequence reads: CSASGGTDNSPLHF. As DNA, the CDR3 is TGCAGTGCTAGCGGGGGGACGGATAATTCACCCCTCCACTTT. The V gene is TRBV20-1, the J gene TRBJ1-6, with D perhaps matching TRBD1 (5 bases). Germline lookup yields CDR1 DFQATT and CDR2 SNEGSKA (reference sequence). This CDR3 is built from 14 residues. Trimming removed 3 bases at V and 5 bases at J, with 11 bases between.

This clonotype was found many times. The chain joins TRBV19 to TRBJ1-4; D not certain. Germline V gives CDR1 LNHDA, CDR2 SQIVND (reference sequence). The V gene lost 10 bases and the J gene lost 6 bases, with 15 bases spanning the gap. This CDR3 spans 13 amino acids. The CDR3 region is CATSPGGDEKLFF. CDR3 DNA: TGTGCCACCTCACCGGGTGGTGATGAAAAACTGTTTTTT.

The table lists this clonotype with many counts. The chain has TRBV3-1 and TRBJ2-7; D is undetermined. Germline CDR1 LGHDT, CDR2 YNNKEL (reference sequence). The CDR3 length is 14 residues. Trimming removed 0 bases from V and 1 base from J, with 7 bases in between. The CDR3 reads CASSQDWVSYEQYF. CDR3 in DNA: TGTGCCAGCAGCCAAGATTGGGTTTCCTACGAGCAGTACTTC.

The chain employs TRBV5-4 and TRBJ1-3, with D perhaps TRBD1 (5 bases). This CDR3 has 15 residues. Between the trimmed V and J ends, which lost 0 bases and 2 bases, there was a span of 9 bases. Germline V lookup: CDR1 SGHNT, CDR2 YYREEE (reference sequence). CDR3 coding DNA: TGTGCCAGCAGCTTGGATCCGACAGCTGGAAACACCATATATTTT. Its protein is CASSLDPTAGNTIYF.

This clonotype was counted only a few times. The CDR3 coding sequence is TGTGCCAGCAGCTTAGGGACTTACACAGATACGCAGTATTTT. Amino acid sequence: CASSLGTYTDTQYF. The chain combines TRBV7-2 with TRBJ2-3, with D perhaps TRBD2 (5 bases). CDR1 is SGHTA, CDR2 FQGNSA, per germline. The CDR3 covers 14 residues. Between the trimmed V and J ends, which lost 1 base and 2 bases, there was a span of 7 bases. The entire variable domain, with the rest obtained from reference TRBV7-2 and TRBJ2-3, is as follows: GAGVSQSPSNKVTEKGKDVELRCDPISGHTALYWYRQSLGQGLEFLIYFQGNSAPDKSGLPSDRFSAERTGGSVSTLTIQRTQQEDSAVYLCASSLGTYTDTQYFGPGTRLTVL.

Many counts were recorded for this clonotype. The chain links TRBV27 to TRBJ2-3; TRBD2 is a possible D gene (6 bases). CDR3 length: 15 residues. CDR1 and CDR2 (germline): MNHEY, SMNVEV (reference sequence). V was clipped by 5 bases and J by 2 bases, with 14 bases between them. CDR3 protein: CASSPTEGYTDTQYF. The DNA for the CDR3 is TGTGCCAGCAGTCCCACGGAGGGGTACACAGATACGCAGTATTTT.

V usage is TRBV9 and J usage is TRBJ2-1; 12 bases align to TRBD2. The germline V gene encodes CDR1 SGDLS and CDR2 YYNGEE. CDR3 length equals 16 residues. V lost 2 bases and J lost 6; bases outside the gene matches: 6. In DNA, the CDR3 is TGTGCCAGCAGCGTGACTAGCGGGAGTTGGGTCAATGAGCAGTTCTTC. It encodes CASSVTSGSWVNEQFF.

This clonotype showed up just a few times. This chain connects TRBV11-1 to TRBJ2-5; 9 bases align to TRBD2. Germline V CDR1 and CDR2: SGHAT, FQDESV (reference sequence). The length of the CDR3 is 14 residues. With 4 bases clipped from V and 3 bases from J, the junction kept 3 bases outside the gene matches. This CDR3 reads CASSSGLAEETQYF. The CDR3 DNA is TGTGCCAGCAGCTCGGGACTAGCCGAAGAGACCCAGTACTTC.

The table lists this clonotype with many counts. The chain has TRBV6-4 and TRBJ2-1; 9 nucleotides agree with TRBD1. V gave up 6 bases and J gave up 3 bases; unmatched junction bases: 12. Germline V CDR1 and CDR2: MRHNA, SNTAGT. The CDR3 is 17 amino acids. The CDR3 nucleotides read TGTGCCAGCAGCAGGACAGGGGAGACGTCGGACTACAATGAGCAGTTCTTC. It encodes CASSRTGETSDYNEQFF.

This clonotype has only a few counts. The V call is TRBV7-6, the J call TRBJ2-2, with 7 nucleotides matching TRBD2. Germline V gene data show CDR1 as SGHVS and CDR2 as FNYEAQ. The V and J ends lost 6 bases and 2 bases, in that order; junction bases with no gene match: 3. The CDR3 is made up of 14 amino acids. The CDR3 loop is CASSGDYNTGELFF. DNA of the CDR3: TGTGCCAGCAGTGGGGACTATAACACCGGGGAGCTGTTTTTT. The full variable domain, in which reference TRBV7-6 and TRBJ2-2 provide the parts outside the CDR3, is GAGVSQSPRYKVTKRGQDVALRCDPISGHVSLYWYRQALGQGPEFLTYFNYEAQQDKSGLPNDRFSAERPEGSISTLTIQRTEQRDSAMYRCASSGDYNTGELFFGEGSRLTVL.

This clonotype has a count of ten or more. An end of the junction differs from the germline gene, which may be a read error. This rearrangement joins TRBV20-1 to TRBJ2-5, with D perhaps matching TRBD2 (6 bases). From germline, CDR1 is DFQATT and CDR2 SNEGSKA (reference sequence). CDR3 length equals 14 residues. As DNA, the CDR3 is TGCAGTGCTCGAGAGATGGGACTTCGAGAGACCCAGTACTTC. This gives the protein CSAREMGLRETQYF.

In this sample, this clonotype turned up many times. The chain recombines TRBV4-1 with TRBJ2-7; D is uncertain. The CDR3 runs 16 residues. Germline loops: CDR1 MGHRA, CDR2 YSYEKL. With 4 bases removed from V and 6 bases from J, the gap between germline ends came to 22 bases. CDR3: CASSPIDLGFPGEQYF. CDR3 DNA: TGCGCCAGCAGCCCAATCGATCTGGGGTTCCCCGGCGAGCAGTACTTC.

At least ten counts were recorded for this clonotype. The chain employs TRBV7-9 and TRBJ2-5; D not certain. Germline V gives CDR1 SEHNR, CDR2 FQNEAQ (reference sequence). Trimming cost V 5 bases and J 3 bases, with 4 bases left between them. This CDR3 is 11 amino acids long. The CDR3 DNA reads TGTGCCAGCAGCCCAAAAGAGACCCAGTACTTC. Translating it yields CASSPKETQYF.

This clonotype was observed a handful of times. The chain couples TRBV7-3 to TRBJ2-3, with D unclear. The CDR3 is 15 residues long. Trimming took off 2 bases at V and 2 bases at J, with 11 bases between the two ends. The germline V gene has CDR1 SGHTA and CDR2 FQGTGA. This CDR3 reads CASSLGGRNTDTQYF. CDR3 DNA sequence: TGTGCCAGCAGCTTAGGCGGACGGAACACAGATACGCAGTATTTT.

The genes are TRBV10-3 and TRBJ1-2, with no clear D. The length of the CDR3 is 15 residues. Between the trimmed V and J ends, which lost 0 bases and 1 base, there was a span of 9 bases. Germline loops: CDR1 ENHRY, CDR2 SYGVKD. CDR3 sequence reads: CAISESAGRNYGYTF. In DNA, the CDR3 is TGTGCCATCAGTGAGTCGGCAGGCCGTAACTATGGCTACACCTTC.

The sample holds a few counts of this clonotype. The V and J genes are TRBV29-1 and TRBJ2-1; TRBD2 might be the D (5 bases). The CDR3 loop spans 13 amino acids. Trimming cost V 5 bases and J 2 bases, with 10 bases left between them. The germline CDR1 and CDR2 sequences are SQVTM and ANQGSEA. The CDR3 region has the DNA TGCAGCGTTTCCAGCGGAGCCTACAATGAGCAGTTCTTC. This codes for CSVSSGAYNEQFF.

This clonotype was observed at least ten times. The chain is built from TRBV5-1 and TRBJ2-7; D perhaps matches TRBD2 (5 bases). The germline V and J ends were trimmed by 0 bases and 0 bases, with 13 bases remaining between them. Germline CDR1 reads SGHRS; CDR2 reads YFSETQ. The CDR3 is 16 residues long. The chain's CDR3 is CASSLVTAGLSYEQYF. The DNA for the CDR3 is TGCGCCAGCAGCTTGGTGACTGCGGGTCTCTCCTACGAGCAGTACTTC.

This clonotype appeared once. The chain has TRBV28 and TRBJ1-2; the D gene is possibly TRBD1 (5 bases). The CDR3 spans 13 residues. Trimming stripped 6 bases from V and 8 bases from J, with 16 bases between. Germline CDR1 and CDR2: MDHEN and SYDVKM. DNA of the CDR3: TGTGCCAGCAGCCCCGCCGGGGACCTCGGCTACACCTTC. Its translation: CASSPAGDLGYTF.

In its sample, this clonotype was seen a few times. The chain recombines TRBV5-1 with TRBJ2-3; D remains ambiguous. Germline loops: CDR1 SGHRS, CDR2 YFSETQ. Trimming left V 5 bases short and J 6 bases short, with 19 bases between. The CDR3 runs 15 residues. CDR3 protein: CASRGSLADSDTQYF. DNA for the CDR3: TGCGCCAGCAGGGGCAGCCTGGCGGATTCGGATACGCAGTATTTT.

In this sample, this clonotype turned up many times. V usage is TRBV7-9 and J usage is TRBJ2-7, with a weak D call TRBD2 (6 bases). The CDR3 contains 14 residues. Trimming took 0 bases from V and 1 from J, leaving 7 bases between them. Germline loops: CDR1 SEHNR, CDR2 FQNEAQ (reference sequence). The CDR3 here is CASSLAGGSYEQYF. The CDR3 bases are TGTGCCAGCAGCTTAGCCGGGGGTTCCTACGAGCAGTACTTC. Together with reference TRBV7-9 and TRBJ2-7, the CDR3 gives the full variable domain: DTGVSQNPRHKITKRGQNVTFRCDPISEHNRLYWYRQTLGQGPEFLTYFQNEAQLEKSRLLSDRFSAERPKGSFSTLEIQRTEQGDSAMYLCASSLAGGSYEQYFGPGTRLTVT.

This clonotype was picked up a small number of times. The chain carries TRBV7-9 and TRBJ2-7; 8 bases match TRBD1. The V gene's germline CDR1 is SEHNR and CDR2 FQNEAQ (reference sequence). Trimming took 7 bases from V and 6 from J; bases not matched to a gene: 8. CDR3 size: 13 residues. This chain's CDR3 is CASNPGQGLEQYF. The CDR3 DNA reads TGTGCCAGCAACCCCGGACAGGGCCTCGAGCAGTACTTC.

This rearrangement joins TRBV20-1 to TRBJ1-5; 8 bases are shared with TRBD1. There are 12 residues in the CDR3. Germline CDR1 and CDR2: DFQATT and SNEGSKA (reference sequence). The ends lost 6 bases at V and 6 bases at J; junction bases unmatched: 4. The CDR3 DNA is TGCAGTGCCGGACAGGGAGGTCAGCCCCAGCATTTT. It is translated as CSAGQGGQPQHF.

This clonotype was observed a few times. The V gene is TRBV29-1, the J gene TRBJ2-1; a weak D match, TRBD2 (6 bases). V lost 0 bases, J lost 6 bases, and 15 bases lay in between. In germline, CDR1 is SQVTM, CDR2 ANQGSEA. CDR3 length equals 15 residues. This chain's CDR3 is CSVEDGGSALNEQFF. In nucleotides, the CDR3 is TGCAGCGTTGAAGATGGGGGGTCAGCCCTCAATGAGCAGTTCTTC.